The T cell receptor (beta chain) described here comes from a study of T cell changes during pregnancy in multiple sclerosis. TCRdb's copy holds only in-frame clones and misses some; the assay was immunoSEQ multiplex PCR. The repertoire consists of under 60,000 clones, with roughly 90% occurring once and the leading ten covering approximately 0.5%. The CDR3 is 14 residues long. The V and J ends lost 5 bases and 14 bases respectively, with 21 bases between them. CDR1 is SGHTA, CDR2 FQGNSA, per germline. The source was CD4+ T cells from peripheral blood mononuclear cells, collected after pregnancy. V gene TRBV7-2 combines with J gene TRBJ1-4, with a possible D match to TRBD1 (6 bases). The sequence was collected from a female donor with multiple sclerosis, enrolled in a pregnancy study. The chain's CDR3 is CASSRTGRGKGLFF. The CDR3 DNA reads as TGTGCCAGCAGCCGAACAGGGAGGGGGAAAGGTCTGTTTTTT.